This entry lists 27 T cell receptor beta chains sequenced from one sample in a study of T cells in Graves' hyperthyroidism and ophthalmopathy (dated by TCRdb to between 2018 and 2021). Receptors were amplified or captured by multiplex PCR. The instrument was an Illumina HiSeq 2000. The TCR beta CDR3 regions were amplified from RNA transcripts. The TCR CDR3 was subjected to a first round of RT-PCR using the HTBI primer set and the Qiagen OneStep RT-PCR kit. Using fastp at Q25 and MiXCR, TCRdb reprocessed the public reads and kept productive beta chains. Rows are unified per CDR3 protein, each entry keeping the most common DNA and genes. For this sample there are about 580,000 distinct CDR3 sequences; around 45% appear just once. In total, the top ten clones hold more than 7.5% of the sample. The sequenced sample was peripheral blood or thyroid tissue (not recorded which). These receptors all stem from a woman aged 18-29 years with Graves' hyperthyroidism.

The chain is built from TRBV25-1 and TRBJ1-6; D is perhaps TRBD1 (5 bases). The germline V and J ends were trimmed by 6 bases and 8 bases, with 14 bases remaining between them. CDR3 length: 14 residues. CDR1 and CDR2 from the germline V gene are MGHDK and SYGVNS. The CDR3 coding sequence is TGTGCCAGCAGGGGGGGAGGGAACCATTCACCCCTCCACTTT. Its translation: CASRGGGNHSPLHF.

Worth noting for this clonotype: This may be a read error, as it is one base from a much larger clone. The chain employs TRBV12-3 or TRBV12-4 and TRBJ2-7; D is undetermined. V lost 5 bases, J lost 3 bases, and 17 bases lay in between. The CDR3 extends over 15 amino acids. CDR3 nucleotides: TGTGCCAGCAGTCCTTTTGACATACTAAGCTACGAGCAGTACTTC. Amino acid sequence: CASSPFDILSYEQYF.

This rearrangement joins TRBV5-5 to TRBJ1-1; D gene ambiguous. Trimming took 0 bases from V and 7 from J, leaving 16 bases between them. CDR3 length equals 15 residues. The germline V gene encodes CDR1 SGHKS and CDR2 YYEKEE (reference sequence). The CDR3 region is CASSLEGIGTFEAFF. CDR3 in DNA: TGTGCCAGCAGCTTGGAAGGTATCGGTACTTTTGAAGCTTTCTTT.

The gene calls are TRBV12-3 or TRBV12-4 and TRBJ1-2, with D unresolved. With 4 bases removed from V and 4 bases from J, the gap between germline ends came to 13 bases. The CDR3 has 14 residues. This CDR3 is CASSSNWDGYGYTF. CDR3 DNA sequence: TGTGCCAGCAGTTCTAACTGGGATGGCTATGGCTACACCTTC.

This clonotype was seen at least ten times. A read error is possible here, since a much larger clone lies one base away. The chain carries TRBV7-9 and TRBJ1-2; TRBD1 might be the D (5 bases). V was trimmed by 5 bases and J by 4 bases, leaving 8 bases between them. From germline, CDR1 is SEHNR and CDR2 FQNEAQ (reference sequence). This CDR3 spans 12 amino acids. Here the CDR3 DNA reads TGTGCCAGCAGCCCAGGGACCTATGGCTACACCTTC. Its protein product is CASSPGTYGYTF. Based on the CDR3 plus reference TRBV7-9 and TRBJ1-2, the full variable domain is DTGVSQNPRHKITKRGQNVTFRCDPISEHNRLYWYRQTLGQGPEFLTYFQNEAQLEKSRLLSDRFSAERPKGSFSTLEIQRTEQGDSAMYLCASSPGTYGYTFGSGTRLTVV.

V usage is TRBV10-3 and J usage is TRBJ2-1, with 8 bases matching TRBD2. Germline V gene lookup returns CDR1 ENHRY and CDR2 SYGVKD. V gave up 4 bases and J gave up 3 bases; unmatched junction bases: 8. The CDR3 is 16 residues long. The CDR3 nucleotides read TGTGCCATCAGTGGGGGGGGACTAGTCGACTACAATGAGCAGTTCTTC. Its protein product is CAISGGGLVDYNEQFF.

This clonotype was observed once. The CDR3 bases are TGCAGCCGGACAGGCTATGGCTACACCTTC. Translation gives CSRTGYGYTF. The chain has TRBV29-1 and TRBJ1-2, with TRBD1 matching 7 bases. The CDR3 is 10 residues long. CDR1 SQVTM and CDR2 ANQGSEA come from the germline V gene. V was pared by 8 bases and J by 4 bases, with 1 base of the junction left unmatched.

This clonotype appeared many times. The chain joins TRBV29-1 to TRBJ1-2; D gene uncertain. Germline V CDR1 and CDR2: SQVTM, ANQGSEA. V was pared by 3 bases and J by 6 bases, with 11 bases between. This CDR3 has 12 amino acids. The CDR3 region is CSVDLGLNGYTF. The CDR3 bases are TGCAGCGTTGATTTGGGGTTGAATGGCTACACCTTC.

In this sample, this clonotype turned up a few times. V and J are TRBV29-1 and TRBJ2-3, with TRBD1 as a possible D gene (6 bases). From germline, CDR1 is SQVTM and CDR2 ANQGSEA. Trimming took off 8 bases at V and 1 base at J, with 16 bases between the two ends. This CDR3 comprises 14 residues. The CDR3: CSWKGVSGTDTQYF. DNA of the CDR3: TGCAGCTGGAAGGGGGTTAGTGGCACAGATACGCAGTATTTT.

This clonotype was observed many times. V is TRBV12-3 or TRBV12-4 and J is TRBJ2-7; weak D call: TRBD1 (6 bases). V was pared by 3 bases and J by 4 bases, with 13 bases between. The CDR3 consists of 14 residues. CDR3 DNA sequence: TGTGCCAGCAGTTTCAGGACAGCGCGATACGAGCAGTACTTC. Amino acids: CASSFRTARYEQYF.

This clonotype has a count of ten or more. The genes are TRBV28 and TRBJ2-7; D might be TRBD1 or TRBD2, each matching 5 bases. This CDR3 has 15 residues. Deletions cut 2 bases from V and 7 bases from J, with 18 bases between. Germline V gives CDR1 MDHEN, CDR2 SYDVKM. As DNA, the CDR3 is TGTGCCAGCAGTTTACCAGGACAATCTACGGGGGAGCAGTACTTC. It yields the protein CASSLPGQSTGEQYF.

This clonotype was recorded at least ten times. J is TRBJ2-5 and V is TRBV7-6; D might be TRBD2 (6 bases). Germline V CDR1 and CDR2: SGHVS, FNYEAQ. Trimming stripped 2 bases from V and 2 bases from J, with 15 bases between. The CDR3 sequence is 16 residues long. CDR3 DNA: TGTGCCAGCAGCTTAACGGGTCGGGCGGGGCAAGAGACCCAGTACTTC. Translated: CASSLTGRAGQETQYF.

The table lists this clonotype with many counts. V gene TRBV7-9 combines with J gene TRBJ1-1; D remains unclear. The CDR3 is made up of 13 amino acids. V shed 6 bases and J shed 1 base, with 9 bases lying between them. Germline-derived CDR1 and CDR2 are SEHNR and FQNEAQ (reference sequence). The CDR3 DNA follows: TGTGCCAGCAGAAGCAGGCCGAACACTGAAGCTTTCTTT. Amino acid sequence: CASRSRPNTEAFF.

The chain joins TRBV20-1 to TRBJ2-7; 9 nucleotides line up with TRBD2. The J call may be incorrect, as the DNA end agrees better with TRBJ2-1. CDR1 and CDR2 from the germline V gene are DFQATT and SNEGSKA (reference sequence). CDR3 length: 12 residues. CDR3 bases: TGCAGTGCTAGTAGCGGGAGCTATGAGCAGTTCTTC. Its translation is CSASSGSYEQFF.

A note on this clonotype: A much larger clone lies one base from this, so it may be a read error. The gene calls are TRBV7-9 and TRBJ1-3; D ambiguous. This CDR3 is 16 amino acids long. The germline gives CDR1 SEHNR, CDR2 FQNEAQ (reference sequence). The CDR3 reads CASSLRVSASGNTICF. The CDR3 nucleotides read TGTGCCAGCAGCTTGAGGGTCAGCGCGTCTGGAAACACCATATGTTTT.

The CDR3 DNA follows: TGTGCCATCAGTGAAGGGGGATCTGGGGCCAACGTCCTGACTTTC. As protein: CAISEGGSGANVLTF. The rearrangement uses TRBV10-3 and TRBJ2-6, with D possibly TRBD1 on 6 matching bases. CDR3 length equals 15 residues. With 3 bases removed from V and 1 base from J, the gap between germline ends came to 7 bases. CDR1 ENHRY and CDR2 SYGVKD come from the germline V gene.

This clonotype was counted between two and nine times. The chain recombines TRBV19 with TRBJ2-7, with TRBD1 matching over 7 bases. Germline values: CDR1 LNHDA, CDR2 SQIVND (reference sequence). The J segment lost 7 bases and the V segment lost 5 bases, leaving 11 bases of the junction unmatched. The CDR3 contains 14 residues. The CDR3 coding sequence is TGTGCCAGTAGTGGGAGCCTCAGGGGGAATGAGCAGTACTTC. Translating gives CASSGSLRGNEQYF.

At least ten counts were recorded for this clonotype. The V call is TRBV20-1, the J call TRBJ2-7; D gene uncertain. Trimming left V 4 bases short and J 3 bases short, with 10 bases between. This CDR3 is 12 amino acids long. Germline V lookup: CDR1 DFQATT, CDR2 SNEGSKA (reference sequence). The CDR3 nucleotides are TGCAGTGCTACGCCAGGATACTACGAGCAGTACTTC. It codes for CSATPGYYEQYF.

The sample holds many counts of this clonotype. The chain uses TRBV9 and TRBJ2-5; TRBD2 matches at 9 bases. Trimming took 0 bases from V and 4 from J; bases not matched to a gene: 1. The CDR3 covers 14 residues. CDR1 is SGDLS and CDR2 is YYNGEE in the germline V gene. CDR3 loop: CASSVAAGGETQYF. CDR3 bases: TGTGCCAGCAGCGTAGCAGCGGGAGGAGAGACCCAGTACTTC.

This chain joins TRBV15 and TRBJ1-2; possibly TRBD1 for D (5 bases). This CDR3 is built from 15 residues. CDR1 LNHNV and CDR2 YYDKDF come from the germline V gene (reference sequence). The V end lost 3 bases, the J end lost 7 bases, and 18 bases lay between the germline ends. CDR3 in amino acids: CATSSQGARTAGYTF. As DNA, the CDR3 is TGTGCCACCAGCAGCCAAGGGGCGCGGACGGCTGGCTACACCTTC.

The rearrangement joins TRBV27 to TRBJ1-4; D is possibly TRBD1 (5 bases). V was shortened by 6 bases and J by 12 bases, with 17 bases between the two germline ends. Germline assignment: CDR1 MNHEY and CDR2 SMNVEV (reference sequence). The CDR3 extends over 13 amino acids. CDR3 DNA sequence: TGTGCCAGCAGCAAACATCAGGGCCGGGAACTGTTTTTT. Translation gives CASSKHQGRELFF.

DNA for the CDR3: TGTGCCAGCAGTTTAGCTGGACAGTTTTGGCGCAATCAGCCCCAGCATTTT. Translating gives CASSLAGQFWRNQPQHF. The chain combines TRBV27 with TRBJ1-5, with D possibly matching TRBD1 (6 bases). The germline V gene encodes CDR1 MNHEY and CDR2 SMNVEV (reference sequence). The CDR3 contains 17 residues. Trimming pared 2 bases from V and 2 bases from J, leaving 16 bases between.

On this clonotype itself: Just one base apart from a much larger clone, this may be a read error. The chain links TRBV6-5 to TRBJ1-2, with D maybe TRBD1 (5 bases). The CDR3 has 14 residues. The germline V gene has CDR1 MNHEY and CDR2 SVGAGI. Trimming took 7 bases from V and 4 from J, leaving 16 bases between them. The CDR3 here is CASTVGPATYGYTF. In DNA, the CDR3 is TGTGCCAGCACCGTGGGGCCAGCTACCTATGGCTACACCTTC.

The J gene is TRBJ2-5, the V gene TRBV20-1; 13 bases are shared with TRBD2. Trimming took 6 bases from V and 4 from J; bases not matched to a gene: 14. This CDR3 is built from 17 residues. The germline CDR1 and CDR2 sequences are DFQATT and SNEGSKA (reference sequence). The CDR3 DNA reads TGCAGTGCCATGACGGGACTAGCGGGGAAGGGGGGAGAGACCCAGTACTTC. Residues: CSAMTGLAGKGGETQYF.

The chain recombines TRBV7-4 with TRBJ2-7; 11 bases match TRBD2. The CDR3 has 16 amino acids. V gave up 0 bases and J gave up 4 bases; unmatched junction bases: 5. The germline V gene has CDR1 SGHVT and CDR2 SQSDAQ. Written as DNA, the CDR3 is TGTGCCAGCAGCTTAGCCGGGACTAGCGGATATTACGAGCAGTACTTC. Translated: CASSLAGTSGYYEQYF.

The chain combines TRBV5-6 with TRBJ1-3, with D unclear. V was shortened by 4 bases and J by 4 bases, with 12 bases between the two germline ends. Germline CDR1 reads SGHDT; CDR2 reads YYEEEE. The CDR3 length is 14 residues. Here the CDR3 reads CASSILAGGNTIYF. CDR3 nucleotide sequence: TGTGCCAGCAGCATACTAGCGGGAGGAAACACCATATATTTT.

The rearrangement uses TRBV20-1 and TRBJ2-5; no reliable D call. Germline V gene sequence: CDR1 DFQATT, CDR2 SNEGSKA (reference sequence). The V end was cut by 3 bases, the J end by 3 bases, with 11 bases between. The CDR3 is made up of 13 amino acids. For the CDR3, the DNA is TGCAGTGCTAGCAGTCCTGGAAAAGAGACCCAGTACTTC. This encodes CSASSPGKETQYF.